This T cell receptor beta chain was recovered during a study of vaccination effects on CD4 cells after COVID-19 (dated by TCRdb to the early 2020s). As for the study more broadly: Two doses of either the BNT162b2 or the mRNA-1273 mRNA SARS-CoV-2 vaccine were administered to participants. In both COVID-19 convalescent patients and infection-naive vaccine recipients, the study compared SARS-CoV-2 spike-specific CD4+ TCR repertoires from before mRNA vaccination with those from after it. A total of ten to eleven COVID-19 convalescent patients and a handful of SARS-CoV-2-naive healthy vaccine recipients were included in the full study. The Oncomine TCR Beta short-read assay on an Illumina iSeq 100 was used to sequence cultures from other donors in the study. Study-wide findings and limitations: Both infection-induced and vaccine-induced clones contracted markedly at late post-vaccination timepoints, which is consistent with waning T cell responses. Among healthy vaccine recipients, nearly all vaccine-induced clones were SARS-CoV-2 mono-reactive, and only 1 of 255 was cross-reactive with common cold coronaviruses. The study was limited by a small number of convalescent patients, and early post-infection timepoints were lacking.

As for this clone: The target of this receptor is not known. Base quality data are lacking; no much larger clone is found one base away.

Deletion took 0 bases off V and 2 bases off J, with a span of 10 bases between the germline ends. The germline V gene (reference sequence) supplies CDR1 MNHEY and CDR2 SMNVEV. The CDR3 goes from the cysteine to the phenylalanine over 15 residues. Only CDR3 DNA remains: 45 bases, in frame from the first base. The library relied on the immunoSEQ multiplex PCR assay. DNA from the CD4+ T cells that had been cultured and isolated underwent TCR beta CDR3 sequencing. The paper's data handling went like this. Non-productive TCR sequences were removed, reads were trimmed to the CDR3 region, and CDR3s of at least 7 amino acids were retained. Antigen-specific clonotypes were identified using the MANAFEST web app by comparison of expansion in peptide wells against reference cultures. For clones to be considered positive, expansion at FDR<0.05 versus reference and all other wells, an odds ratio above 5, and a frequency above 0.1% in two replicate wells were required. A clonotype was defined as cross-reactive if the clonotype was significantly expanded both in SARS-CoV-2 spike wells and in at least one common cold coronavirus spike condition. CDR3 similarity was assessed by Levenshtein distance using the stringdist R package, and unrooted trees were constructed with ape in R 3.6.1. TCRdb took over this immuneACCESS table, retaining in-frame rearrangements with V and J assigned. Such tables are incomplete; in checked studies, under half of the missing clones stem from an unresolved V gene, and the remainder is unexplained. V, J and clone size derive from that table, while D and trimming were established from the DNA sequence. The table for this sample lists under 70,000 clones; approximately 71% of them were counted only once. Of the sample, about 3.7% falls within the top ten clones.

To identify antigen-specific CD4+ T cell clonotypes by their expansion, the ViraFEST assay first stimulated PBMC with viral peptide pools and then applied TCR sequencing. After around 11 days of culture, CD4+ T cells were isolated with the EasySep CD4+ T cell isolation kit. Negative nucleocapsid antibody results before and after vaccination confirmed that the healthy vaccine recipients had no prior SARS-CoV-2 infection. Over 1.5 million PBMC per well were cultured with roughly 10 ug/ml peptides in IMDM containing 5% human AB serum, around 10 IU/ml IL-2 and gentamicin. On days 3 and 7, half of the culture medium was replaced with fresh IL-2-containing medium. Each peptide stimulation condition was cultured in triplicate wells unless otherwise noted. PBMC were separated from whole blood using Ficoll-Paque Plus gradient centrifugation and were then either cryopreserved at -140C or used fresh. The spike proteins of SARS-CoV-2 and of the common cold coronaviruses HCoV-NL63, HCoV-OC43 and HCoV-229E were spanned by overlapping peptide pools. The QIAamp micro DNA kit was used to extract genomic DNA from the cultured CD4+ T cells.

The clonotype comes from a human donor who received a COVID-19 vaccine. The sequence links TRBV27 to TRBJ1-2, and perhaps TRBD1 as D gene, on 5 matching bases. Sequenced here: CD4+ T cells from PBMCs cultured with HCoV-OC43 spike peptides, sampled before COVID-19 vaccination. The sample's cell subset or site label is to be understood as: HCoV-OC43 spike overlapping peptide pool stimulation. The base sequence is TGTGCCAGCAGTTTATCGGGGGATCGGAACTATGGCTACACCTTC. This is translated as CASSLSGDRNYGYTF.